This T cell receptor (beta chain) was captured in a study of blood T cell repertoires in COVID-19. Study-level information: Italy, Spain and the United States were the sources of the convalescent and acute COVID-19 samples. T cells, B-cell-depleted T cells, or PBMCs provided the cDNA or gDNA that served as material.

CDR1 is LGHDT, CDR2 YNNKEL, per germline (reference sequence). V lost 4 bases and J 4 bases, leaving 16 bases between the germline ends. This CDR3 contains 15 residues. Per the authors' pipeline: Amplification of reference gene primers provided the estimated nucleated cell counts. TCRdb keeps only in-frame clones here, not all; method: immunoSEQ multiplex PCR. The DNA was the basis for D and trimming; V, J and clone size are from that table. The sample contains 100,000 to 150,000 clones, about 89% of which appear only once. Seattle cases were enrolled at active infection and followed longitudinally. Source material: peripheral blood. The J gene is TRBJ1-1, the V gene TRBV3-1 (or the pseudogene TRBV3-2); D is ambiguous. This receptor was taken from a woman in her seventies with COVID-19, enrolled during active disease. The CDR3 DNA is TGTGCCAGCAGCCCCCACGACCGGCGGTTCACTGAAGCTTTCTTT. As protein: CASSPHDRRFTEAFF.